Detailed here is one TCR beta chain. The antigen is unknown. The sample is drawn from a study of Ad26.COV2.S vaccination and SARS-CoV-2 variants. Across the study: Donor got 5x10^10 or 1x10^11 viral particles of Ad26.COV2.S. General study findings and limits: Vaccinees showed greater spike-specific TCR breadth than placebo recipients. Possible underestimation of total T cell responses by the TCR breadth and depth analyses was noted.

Treatment in this sample: roughly 18 received Ad26.COV2.S at low or high dose, single or two shots; roughly five received placebo; per-sample allocation not given. Day 63 following the first vaccine or placebo injection was when the samples were taken. Vaccination used an Ad26 vector expressing Wuhan-strain SARS-CoV-2 spike. The CDR3 length is 14 residues. Germline-derived CDR1 and CDR2 are SNHLY and FYNNEI. Between the trimmed V and J ends, which lost 0 bases and 3 bases, there was a span of 6 bases. Repertoires were generated with immunoSEQ multiplex PCR, while TCRdb's copy carries only in-frame clones and drops some. Among roughly 300,000 clones listed, 75% to 90% were seen once.

The V call is TRBV2, the J call TRBJ1-5; D remains unclear. Specimen: peripheral blood, collected in a trial of Ad26.COV2.S vaccine versus placebo. The receptor's source is a person aged 18-65 years who received the Ad26.COV2.S COVID-19 vaccine or a placebo. CDR3 sequence (DNA): TGTGCCAGCAGTGAAGCAGGGTTCAATCAGCCCCAGCATTTT. This sequence encodes CASSEAGFNQPQHF.